The following is a T cell receptor beta chain sequence with its context. Per the original data handling: Researchers report that nucleated cell counts were estimated from reference gene primer amplification. Produced via immunoSEQ multiplex PCR; TCRdb's table is partial and in-frame only. V and J calls and clone size are those listed in that table; D and trimming were worked out from the DNA. The sample includes roughly 100,000 clones, about 90% of them seen just once. There are 14 residues in the CDR3. Trimming at V came to 0 bases and at J to 9 bases, leaving 5 bases not matched to a gene. Germline-derived CDR1 and CDR2 are LGHNA and YNFKEQ. The data were taken from a study of blood T cell repertoires in COVID-19. Looking at the study overall: The study drew acute and convalescent COVID-19 samples from the United States, Italy and Spain.

V gene TRBV4-2 combines with J gene TRBJ2-3, with 8 bases fitting TRBD2. Sequenced material: peripheral blood. This TCR was sampled from a human donor in a cohort sampled during active COVID-19. CDR3 residues: CASSQEGIAGTQYF. CDR3 bases: TGTGCCAGCAGCCAAGAAGGCATAGCGGGGACGCAGTATTTT.